One and the same sample provided the 5 T cell receptor beta chains below, sequenced in a study of T cells in Graves' hyperthyroidism and ophthalmopathy. Amplification of TCR beta CDR3 regions was performed using RNA transcripts as template. First-round RT-PCR targeting the TCR CDR3 was performed with the HTBI primer set. TCRdb processed the multiplex PCR reads anew with MiXCR; each CDR3 protein has one entry. The table lists fewer than 750,000 distinct CDR3 sequences, roughly 14% of them singletons. The sequencing input was blood. These receptor sequences come from a woman aged 40 to 49 with Graves' ophthalmopathy.

The chain recombines TRBV27 with TRBJ2-7; the D gene is possibly TRBD2 (5 bases). V dropped 6 bases and J dropped 3 bases, with 12 bases sitting between them. The CDR3 covers 13 residues. Germline CDR1 is MNHEY and CDR2 is SMNVEV (reference sequence). The DNA for the CDR3 is TGTGCCAGCAGCAGGTTGGGAGACTACGAGCAGTACTTC. Protein sequence: CASSRLGDYEQYF.

The rearrangement joins TRBV11-2 to TRBJ1-2; a weak D match, TRBD1 (6 bases). This CDR3 region has 15 residues. Between the trimmed V and J ends, which lost 5 bases and 2 bases, there was a span of 15 bases. CDR1 is SGHAT and CDR2 is FQNNGV in the germline V gene. Written as DNA, the CDR3 is TGTGCCAGCAGCCCGAAACAGGGTTTCAACTATGGCTACACCTTC. Translated: CASSPKQGFNYGYTF. Full variable domain (missing parts from reference TRBV11-2 and TRBJ1-2): EAGVAQSPRYKIIEKRQSVAFWCNPISGHATLYWYQQILGQGPKLLIQFQNNGVVDDSQLPKDRFSAERLKGVDSTLKIQPAKLEDSAVYLCASSPKQGFNYGYTFGSGTRLTVV.

This clonotype occurred a few times. A much larger clonotype is one base distant, so this may be a read error. The rearrangement joins TRBV2 to TRBJ2-6; D gene unclear. In germline, CDR1 is SNHLY, CDR2 FYNNEI. The CDR3 extends over 17 amino acids. For the CDR3, the DNA is TGTGCCAGCAGTCGTTCAGTTCGGCCGTCTGGGACCAACGTCCTGACTTTC. It yields the protein CASSRSVRPSGTNVLTF.

This clonotype was observed at least ten times. The gene calls are TRBV12-3 or TRBV12-4 and TRBJ2-2; no clear D gene. The CDR3 runs 14 residues. The ends were cut back, 4 bases at V and 6 bases at J, with 12 bases in the middle. As DNA, the CDR3 is TGTGCCAGCAGTTATCGGAGTGGGGCCGGGGAGCTGTTTTTT. This gives the protein CASSYRSGAGELFF.

This clonotype came up many times. The chain combines TRBV20-1 with TRBJ2-4; D is undetermined. Trimming left V 6 bases short and J 4 bases short, with 16 bases between. The germline V gene has CDR1 DFQATT and CDR2 SNEGSKA (reference sequence). The CDR3 sequence is 14 residues long. CDR3 nucleotides: TGCAGTGCATCGGACCCCCAAGTAAAAAACATTCAGTACTTC. Amino acids: CSASDPQVKNIQYF.